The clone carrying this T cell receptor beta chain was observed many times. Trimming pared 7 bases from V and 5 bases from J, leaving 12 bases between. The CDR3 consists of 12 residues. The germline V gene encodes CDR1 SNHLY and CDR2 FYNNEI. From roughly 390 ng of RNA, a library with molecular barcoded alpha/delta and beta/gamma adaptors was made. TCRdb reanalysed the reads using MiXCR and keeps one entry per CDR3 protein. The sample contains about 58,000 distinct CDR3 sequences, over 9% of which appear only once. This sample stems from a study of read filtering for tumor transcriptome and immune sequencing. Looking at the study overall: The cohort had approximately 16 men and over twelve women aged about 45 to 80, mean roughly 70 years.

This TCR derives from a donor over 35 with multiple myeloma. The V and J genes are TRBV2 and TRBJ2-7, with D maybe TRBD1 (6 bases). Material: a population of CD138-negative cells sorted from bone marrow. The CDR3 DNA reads TGTGCCAGCACCCGACAGGTAAACGAGCAGTACTTC. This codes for CASTRQVNEQYF. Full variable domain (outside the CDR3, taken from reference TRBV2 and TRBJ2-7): EPEVTQTPSHQVTQMGQEVILRCVPISNHLYFYWYRQILGQKVEFLVSFYNNEISEKSEIFDDQFSVERPDGSNFTLKIRSTKLEDSAMYFCASTRQVNEQYFGPGTRLTVT.